This TCR beta chain was recorded in a study of shared T cell receptors in the human thymus. The table came from immunoSEQ multiplex PCR; TCRdb's copy has only in-frame clones and leaves some out. The data contain 500,000 to 750,000 clones, 85% to 90% of them seen just once; the ten biggest clones take up 0.0095% to 0.011%. This CDR3 region has 17 residues. The V gene's germline CDR1 is SGHNT and CDR2 YENEEA. With 9 bases clipped from V and 0 bases from J, the junction kept 12 bases outside the gene matches. These data are also associated with another study on human thymus T cells.

The chain couples TRBV11-3 to TRBJ1-5; 9 bases are a match to TRBD1. The sample was thymocytes. The origin of this receptor is a boy under two years old with a congenital heart defect. The DNA of the CDR3 is TGTGCCAGTAAGATTGCTCGGACAGGGGATAGCAATCAGCCCCAGCATTTT. Protein sequence: CASKIARTGDSNQPQHF.